The 5 T cell receptor beta chains reported below all come from one sample, sequenced in a study of blood T cells in healthy people across ages. For the second PCR, which ran for about 6 to 12 cycles, a sample-barcoded 5' primer and a J-beta primer mix were used. TCRdb re-analysed the 5' RACE reads in MiXCR, keeping a single row per CDR3 protein. The sample has hundreds of thousands of distinct CDR3 sequences, about 32% seen once. Sequencing was done on a sample of blood. The source is an elderly woman in good health.

Many counts were recorded for this clonotype. The DNA for the CDR3 is TGTGCCAGCAGCCAACCGGGGGATGAGACCCAGTACTTC. This codes for CASSQPGDETQYF. The gene calls are TRBV3-1 and TRBJ2-5; D perhaps matches TRBD2 (6 bases). Germline V gene data show CDR1 as LGHDT and CDR2 as YNNKEL (reference sequence). The V and J ends lost 2 bases and 5 bases respectively, with 9 bases between them. This CDR3 has 13 amino acids.

This clonotype has just a few counts. A much bigger clone sits one base away, suggesting this may be a read error. V gene TRBV5-5 combines with J gene TRBJ2-4, with D possibly matching TRBD1 (5 bases). Matching the DNA end better, TRBJ2-5 makes the J call doubtful. There are 14 residues in the CDR3. Germline V lookup: CDR1 SGHKS, CDR2 YYEKEE (reference sequence). The CDR3: CASSLEGIGETQYF. Written as DNA, the CDR3 is TGTGCCAGCAGCTTGGAGGGGATCGGGGAGACCCAGTACTTC.

This clonotype was recorded only once. The rearrangement uses TRBV12-3 or TRBV12-4 and TRBJ2-3; 10 bases align to TRBD2. V trimming: 10 bases; J trimming: 4 bases; junction bases outside the gene matches: 11. The CDR3 loop spans 15 amino acids. CDR3 amino acids: CANVAGGSKADTQYF. The CDR3 DNA reads as TGTGCCAACGTAGCGGGAGGCAGTAAGGCAGATACGCAGTATTTT.

This clonotype was detected many times. A read error is possible here, since a much larger clone lies one base away. This sequence joins TRBV9 and TRBJ2-5; TRBD2 matches 11 bases. CDR1 is SGDLS and CDR2 is YYNGEE in the germline V gene. This CDR3 has 14 amino acids. The V segment lost 3 bases and the J segment 3 bases; nucleotides outside the gene matches: 1. CDR3 amino acids: CASSASGGKETQYF. The DNA for the CDR3 is TGTGCCAGCAGCGCTAGCGGGGGGAAAGAGACCCAGTACTTC.

This rearrangement joins TRBV27 to TRBJ2-1; D unresolved. Deletions cut 3 bases from V and 8 bases from J, with 20 bases between. The CDR3 is 16 amino acids. CDR1 and CDR2 (germline): MNHEY, SMNVEV (reference sequence). CDR3 protein: CASSLSSVRTYDEQFF. The CDR3 DNA sequence: TGTGCCAGCAGTTTGTCCTCGGTCCGAACTTACGATGAGCAGTTCTTC.